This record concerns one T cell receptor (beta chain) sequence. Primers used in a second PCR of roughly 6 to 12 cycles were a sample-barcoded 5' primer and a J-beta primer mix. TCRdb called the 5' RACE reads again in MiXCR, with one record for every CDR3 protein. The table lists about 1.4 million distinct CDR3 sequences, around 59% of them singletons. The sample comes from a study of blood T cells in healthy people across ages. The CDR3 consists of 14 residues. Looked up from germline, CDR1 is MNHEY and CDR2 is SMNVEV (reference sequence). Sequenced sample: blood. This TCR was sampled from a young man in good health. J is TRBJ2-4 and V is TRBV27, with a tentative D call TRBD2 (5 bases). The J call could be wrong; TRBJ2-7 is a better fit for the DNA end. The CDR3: CASRGLGWVDEQYF. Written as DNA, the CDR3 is TGTGCCAGCCGAGGACTGGGATGGGTGGACGAGCAGTACTTC.